What follows are 11 T cell receptor beta chains derived from one specimen sequenced in a study of chemoradiotherapy in HPV16-positive cancers. The method was immunoSEQ multiplex PCR; TCRdb's version includes in-frame clones alone and lacks a portion of them. The sample has fewer than 40,000 clones, about 77% seen once; the top ten hold more than 5%. The sequencing here drew on blood, taken from a patient who underwent chemoradiotherapy. Receptors were obtained from a human donor with HPV-associated anogenital cancer.

The chain recombines TRBV27 with TRBJ1-5; D might be TRBD1 (5 bases). V lost 2 bases, J lost 0 bases, and 8 bases lay in between. Germline values: CDR1 MNHEY, CDR2 SMNVEV (reference sequence). The CDR3 length is 15 residues. CDR3 in DNA: TGTGCCAGCAGTTTAGGCCAGGGTAGCAATCAGCCCCAGCATTTT. It translates to CASSLGQGSNQPQHF.

CDR3 coding DNA: TGTGCCAGCAGCTCACAGGGGACTAATAATGAAAAACTGTTTTTT. Translated: CASSSQGTNNEKLFF. The chain is built from TRBV13 and TRBJ1-4, with 7 bases identical to TRBD1. V was pared by 4 bases and J by 4 bases, with 6 bases of the junction left unmatched. The CDR3 has 15 amino acids. CDR1 is PRHDT and CDR2 is FYEKMQ in the germline V gene (reference sequence).

J is TRBJ2-7 and V is TRBV5-1; 10 bases agree with TRBD1. This CDR3 has 15 residues. Trimming cost V 4 bases and J 3 bases; bases outside gene matches: 7. The V gene's germline CDR1 is SGHRS and CDR2 YFSETQ. The CDR3 loop reads CASSPGQGGVYEQYF. CDR3 nucleotides: TGCGCCAGCAGCCCCGGACAGGGGGGTGTCTACGAGCAGTACTTC.

This chain connects TRBV14 to TRBJ2-5; maybe TRBD1 (6 bases). CDR1 is SGHDN and CDR2 is FVKESK in the germline V gene. Deletions cut 4 bases from V and 1 base from J, with 10 bases between. This CDR3 has 14 amino acids. This CDR3 is CASSRLDSQETQYF. In nucleotides, the CDR3 is TGTGCCAGCAGCCGGTTGGACAGCCAAGAGACCCAGTACTTC.

This clone was recorded only once. The V call is TRBV27, the J call TRBJ1-5; no clear D gene. The V and J ends lost 2 bases and 0 bases respectively, with 11 bases between them. The CDR3 is 16 amino acids. The germline V gene encodes CDR1 MNHEY and CDR2 SMNVEV (reference sequence). The chain's CDR3 is CASSLRADGSNQPQHF. In DNA, the CDR3 is TGTGCCAGCAGTTTAAGGGCCGACGGTAGCAATCAGCCCCAGCATTTT.

This sequence joins TRBV2 and TRBJ2-1; TRBD1 matches 10 bases. This CDR3 spans 13 amino acids. V lost 7 bases, J lost 8 bases, and 5 bases stayed unmatched. The germline V gene has CDR1 SNHLY and CDR2 FYNNEI. CDR3 DNA sequence: TGTGCCAGCAAGGCGACAGGGGGCCATGAGCAGTTCTTC. Protein product: CASKATGGHEQFF.

This chain connects TRBV29-1 to TRBJ1-5; no definite D call. CDR3 length: 12 residues. Trimming removed 4 bases from V and 4 bases from J, with 8 bases in between. The V gene's germline CDR1 is SQVTM and CDR2 ANQGSEA. CDR3 in amino acids: CSVGLGNQPQHF. The CDR3 nucleotides read TGCAGCGTTGGTCTGGGAAATCAGCCCCAGCATTTT. The full variable domain, rest sourced from reference TRBV29-1 and TRBJ1-5, is SAVISQKPSRDICQRGTSLTIQCQVDSQVTMMFWYRQQPGQSLTLIATANQGSEATYESGFVIDKFPISRPNLTFSTLTVSNMSPEDSSIYLCSVGLGNQPQHFGDGTRLSIL.

The chain combines TRBV19 with TRBJ2-2; possible D gene TRBD2, 7 bases. Looked up from germline, CDR1 is LNHDA and CDR2 is SQIVND (reference sequence). V was pared by 7 bases and J by 5 bases, with 11 bases between. The CDR3 consists of 13 residues. The CDR3 sequence is CASMGGRTGELFF. The CDR3 DNA is TGTGCCAGTATGGGGGGGCGGACCGGGGAGCTGTTTTTT.

J is TRBJ1-4 and V is TRBV4-3; D ambiguous. Germline assignment: CDR1 LGHNA and CDR2 YSLEER. V lost 3 bases, J lost 7 bases, and 12 bases lay in between. The CDR3 covers 14 residues. The CDR3 protein is CASSHARTGEKLFF. CDR3 DNA: TGCGCCAGCAGCCATGCAAGGACGGGTGAAAAACTGTTTTTT.

The rearrangement uses TRBV11-2 and TRBJ2-7; 9 positions match TRBD1. The germline CDR1 and CDR2 sequences are SGHAT and FQNNGV. CDR3 size: 16 residues. The ends lost 5 bases at V and 3 bases at J; junction bases unmatched: 11. The CDR3 protein is CASSRRTGEFVYEQYF. The CDR3 DNA reads TGTGCCAGCAGCCGTAGGACAGGGGAATTTGTCTACGAGCAGTACTTC.

The CDR3 here is CASGGTSNEKLFF. In DNA form, the CDR3 reads TGTGCTAGTGGGGGGACCTCTAATGAAAAACTGTTTTTT. The genes are TRBV12-5 and TRBJ1-4; tentatively, D is TRBD1 (5 bases). Between the trimmed V and J ends, which lost 6 bases and 3 bases, there was a span of 8 bases. The CDR3 consists of 13 residues. Germline V CDR1 and CDR2: LGHNT, FRNRAP.